The clone carrying this T cell receptor (beta chain) is termed medium-sized. Each gene name is a mouse one. The CDR3 goes on 1 residue after the read ends, and that part is filled in from the germline J gene. Sequenced by immunoSEQ multiplex PCR; TCRdb stores in-frame clones only, minus some. The data show some 3,500 clones, about 47% seen once. The sample belongs to a study of tissue T cells after allogeneic stem cell transplantation. Sample time point: mouse harvest day 14 after allogeneic transplant. Tail vein injection delivered 10^7 T-cell-depleted bone marrow cells and 10^6 splenic CD5+ T cells. V lost 4 bases, J lost 2 bases, and 1 base stayed unmatched. The length of the CDR3 is 13 residues. CDR1 and CDR2 from the germline V gene are NNHNN and SYGAGS (reference sequence).

This clonotype originated in a female BALB/c mouse given C57BL/6 T cells with graft-versus-host disease after an allogeneic hematopoietic cell transplant. The sample was gut tissue. This chain connects TRBV13-2 to TRBJ2-4, with 7 bases matching TRBD2. Incomplete CDR3 DNA: TGTGCCAGCGGTCTGGGGGATCAAAACACCTTGTAC. Translation: CASGLGDQNTLY. The CDR3 as a whole reads CASGLGDQNTLYF.